This entry lists 2 T cell receptor beta chains sequenced from one sample in a study of T cell responses to AZD1222 COVID-19 vaccine. Profiled with immunoSEQ multiplex PCR; TCRdb holds only in-frame clones, not every one. The table has 46,000 or so clones, 90% seen once. Sequenced here: peripheral blood, sampled 28 days after the second AZD1222 dose. The source of these receptors is an adult who received the AZD1222 COVID-19 vaccine.

Concerning this clone itself: One end of the junction does not line up with germline, which may come from a read error. The V and J genes are TRBV6-1 and TRBJ1-1; 7 positions match TRBD1. CDR3 length: 14 residues. The V gene's germline CDR1 is MNHNS and CDR2 SASEGT. The CDR3 region is CASREDRVNTEAFF. The CDR3 coding sequence is TGTGCCAGCAGGGAAGACAGGGTTAACACTGAAGCTTTCTTT.

The rearrangement uses TRBV5-6 and TRBJ2-5; D gene ambiguous. Per the germline V gene, CDR1 is SGHDT and CDR2 is YYEEEE. The CDR3 is 12 residues long. Trimming took 0 bases from V and 5 from J, leaving 5 bases between them. The chain's CDR3 is CASSLEVETQYF. CDR3 DNA sequence: TGTGCCAGCAGCTTGGAGGTGGAGACCCAGTACTTC.